This T cell receptor beta chain was retrieved from a study of blood T cell repertoires in COVID-19. Produced via immunoSEQ multiplex PCR; TCRdb's table is partial and in-frame only. The table has 150,000 to 200,000 clones, roughly 80% seen once; the top ten hold approximately 2.8%. There are 18 residues in the CDR3. This TCR was recovered from a man aged 70 or older with acute or convalescent COVID-19. The sequencing sample was made of peripheral blood. This chain links TRBV1 with TRBJ2-6; the listed D gene, TRBD2, was not tested against the DNA. TRBV1 represents a pseudogene. The CDR3 DNA reads as TGCACCAGCAGCCAAGATCTCCATAGAGAATGTGGGGCCAACGTCCTGACTTTC. Its translation is CTSSQDLHRECGANVLTF.